This T cell receptor (beta chain) stems from a study of T cell responses to AZD1222 COVID-19 vaccine. Findings and limits, study-wide: Along spike, vaccine-associated CD4 TCRs were found throughout, with dominance at 160-218 and 743-854. Mostly white British, mostly female donors; authors suggested clonal diversity may be underestimated. Two AZD1222 administrations were followed by greater Spike-specific TCR breadth and depth.

Sequencing was performed with immunoSEQ multiplex PCR; in TCRdb, only in-frame clones are kept and a portion is missing. The data show about 97,000 clones, with around 87% seen just once and around 9.6% held by the top ten. As concerns this clone: Its antigen is still unknown.

Trimming removed 7 bases at V and 0 bases at J, with 13 bases between. This CDR3 is 15 amino acids long. Per the germline V gene, CDR1 is MNHEY and CDR2 is SVGAGI. The TCR originated in an adult who received the AZD1222 COVID-19 vaccine. Sample: peripheral blood, taken 28 days after the second AZD1222 dose. The chain recombines TRBV6-5 with TRBJ2-1, with TRBD2 as a possible D gene (7 bases). The CDR3 nucleotides are TGTGCCAGCAAAGGGGGGGGGAGCTCCTACAATGAGCAGTTCTTC. Encoded protein: CASKGGGSSYNEQFF.